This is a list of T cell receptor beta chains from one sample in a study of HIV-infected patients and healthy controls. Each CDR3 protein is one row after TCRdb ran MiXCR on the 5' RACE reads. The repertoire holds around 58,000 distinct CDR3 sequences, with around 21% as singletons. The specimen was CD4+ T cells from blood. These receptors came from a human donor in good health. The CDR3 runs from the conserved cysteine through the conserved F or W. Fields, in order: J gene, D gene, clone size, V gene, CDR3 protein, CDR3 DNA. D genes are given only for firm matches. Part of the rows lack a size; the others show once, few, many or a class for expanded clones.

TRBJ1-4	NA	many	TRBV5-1	CASSLGTANEKLFF	TGCGCCAGCAGCTTGGGAACCGCTAATGAAAAACTGTTTTTT
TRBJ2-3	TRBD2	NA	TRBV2	CASRGERGPYHTQYF	TGTGCCAGCCGTGGAGAGCGGGGCCCCTACCACACGCAGTATTTT
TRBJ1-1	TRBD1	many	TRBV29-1	CSVRTGGVNTEAFF	TGCAGCGTTCGGACAGGGGGCGTGAACACTGAAGCTTTCTTT
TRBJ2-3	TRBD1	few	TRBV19	CASTPRQGTDTQYF	TGTGCCAGTACCCCAAGACAGGGAACAGATACGCAGTATTTT
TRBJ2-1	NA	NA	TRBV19	CASSILAEVYNEQFF	TGTGCCAGTAGTATACTAGCAGAGGTCTACAATGAGCAGTTCTTC
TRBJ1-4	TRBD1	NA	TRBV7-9	CASSRDRGYEKLFF	TGTGCCAGCAGTCGGGACAGAGGATATGAAAAACTGTTTTTT
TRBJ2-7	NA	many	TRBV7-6	CASSLERNYEQYF	TGTGCCAGCAGCTTAGAGCGGAACTACGAGCAGTACTTC
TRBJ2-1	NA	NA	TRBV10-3	CAISVDRTLTSQSEQFF	TGTGCCATCAGTGTTGACAGGACCCTGACTAGCCAAAGTGAGCAGTTCTTC
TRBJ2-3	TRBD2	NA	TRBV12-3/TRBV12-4	CASSRTSGNVGTQYF	TGTGCCAGCAGTCGGACTAGCGGGAATGTAGGTACGCAGTATTTT
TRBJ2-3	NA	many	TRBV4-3	CASSQLSSGSDTQYF	TGCGCCAGCAGCCAATTAAGTTCAGGGTCAGATACGCAGTATTTT
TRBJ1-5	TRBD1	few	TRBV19	CASSPGQGWQPQHF	TGTGCCAGTAGTCCCGGACAGGGATGGCAGCCCCAGCATTTT
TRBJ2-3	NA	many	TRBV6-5	CASSYSGFTDTQYF	TGTGCCAGCAGTTACTCGGGGTTCACAGATACGCAGTATTTT
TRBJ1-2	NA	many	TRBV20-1	CSARTGKQRGYTF	TGCAGTGCTAGAACCGGGAAACAAAGGGGCTACACCTTC
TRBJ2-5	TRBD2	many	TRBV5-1	CASTLGGNRQETQYF	TGCGCCAGCACCCTGGGGGGGAACCGCCAAGAGACCCAGTACTTC
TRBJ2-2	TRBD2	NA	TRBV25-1	CASSPKSSGRARYTGELFF	TGTGCCAGCAGTCCTAAAAGTAGCGGGAGGGCCCGGTACACCGGGGAGCTGTTTTTT
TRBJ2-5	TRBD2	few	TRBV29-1	CSVSGPGTSGGWQETQYF	TGCAGCGTATCCGGTCCCGGGACTAGCGGGGGGTGGCAAGAGACCCAGTACTTC
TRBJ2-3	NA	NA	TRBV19	CASSRALGGPDTQYF	TGTGCCAGTAGTAGGGCCCTCGGCGGCCCAGATACGCAGTATTTT
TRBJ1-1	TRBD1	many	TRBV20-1	CSASRDRGRNTEAFF	TGCAGTGCTAGTCGGGACAGGGGGAGAAACACTGAAGCTTTCTTT
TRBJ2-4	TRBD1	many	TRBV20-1	CSARADRGKNIQYF	TGCAGTGCTAGGGCCGACAGGGGTAAAAACATTCAGTACTTC
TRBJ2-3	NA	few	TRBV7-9	CASSLVGLSTDTQYF	TGTGCCAGCAGCTTAGTAGGACTTAGCACAGATACGCAGTATTTT
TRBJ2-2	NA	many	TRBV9	CASSVVGNTGELFF	TGTGCCAGCAGCGTAGTCGGGAACACCGGGGAGCTGTTTTTT
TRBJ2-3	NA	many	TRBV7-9	CASSSWAPSTDTQYF	TGTGCCAGCAGCAGTTGGGCGCCAAGCACAGATACGCAGTATTTT
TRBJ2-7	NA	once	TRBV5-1	CASSFSGVEEQYF	TGCGCCAGCAGCTTCTCAGGGGTAGAGGAGCAGTACTTC
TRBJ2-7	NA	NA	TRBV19	CASSIGGGVLYF	TGTGCCAGTAGTATTGGAGGAGGGGTATTGTACTTC
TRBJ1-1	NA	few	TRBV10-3	CAIRRTVEMNTEAFF	TGTGCCATCAGGCGGACAGTTGAGATGAACACTGAAGCTTTCTTT
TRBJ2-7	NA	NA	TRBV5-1	CASSSRTAGDEQYF	TGCGCCAGCAGCTCGAGGACAGCCGGGGACGAGCAGTACTTC
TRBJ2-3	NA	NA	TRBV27	CASSSLLLSSTDTQYF	TGTGCCAGCAGTTCCCTCCTGCTTTCTAGCACAGATACGCAGTATTTT
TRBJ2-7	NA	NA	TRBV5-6	CASSAGTAYEQYF	TGTGCCAGCAGCGCGGGGACAGCCTACGAGCAGTACTTC
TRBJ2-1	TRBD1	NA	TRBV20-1	CSAWGGQGVSRNYNEQFF	TGCAGTGCTTGGGGCGGACAGGGAGTCTCACGAAACTACAATGAGCAGTTCTTC
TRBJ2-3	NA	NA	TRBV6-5	CASRTNGRSTDTQYF	TGTGCCAGCAGAACCAACGGGCGAAGCACAGATACGCAGTATTTT
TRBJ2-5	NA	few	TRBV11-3	CASSSGPGQDQETQYF	TGTGCCAGCAGCTCGGGCCCGGGACAAGACCAAGAGACCCAGTACTTC
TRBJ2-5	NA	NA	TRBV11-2	CASSLGRDKQETQYF	TGTGCCAGCAGCTTAGGCCGGGACAAACAAGAGACCCAGTACTTC
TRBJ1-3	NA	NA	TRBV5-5	CASSLGALRSGNTIYF	TGTGCCAGCAGCTTGGGGGCCCTCCGCTCTGGAAACACCATATATTTT
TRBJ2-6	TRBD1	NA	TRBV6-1	CASSGQGHSGANVLTF	TGTGCCAGCAGTGGACAGGGGCACTCTGGGGCCAACGTCCTGACTTTC
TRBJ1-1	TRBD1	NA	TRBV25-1	CASSANRGPMNTEAFF	TGTGCCAGCAGTGCTAACAGGGGGCCGATGAACACTGAAGCTTTCTTT
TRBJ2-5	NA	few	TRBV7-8	CASSFPTQTLPETQYF	TGTGCCAGCAGCTTCCCTACGCAGACGTTACCAGAGACCCAGTACTTC
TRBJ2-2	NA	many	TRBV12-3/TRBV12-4	CASSLHRELFF	TGTGCCAGCAGTCTCCATAGGGAGCTGTTTTTT
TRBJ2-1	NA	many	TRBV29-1	CSVEDPLGGYNEQFF	TGCAGCGTTGAAGATCCCCTCGGGGGCTACAATGAGCAGTTCTTC
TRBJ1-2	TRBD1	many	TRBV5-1	CASSRRAFGQGALWPGYTF	TGCGCCAGCAGCCGGAGGGCCTTCGGACAGGGGGCGCTTTGGCCTGGCTACACCTTC
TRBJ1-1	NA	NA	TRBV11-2	CASSPRQEPYNTEAFF	TGTGCCAGCAGCCCCCGACAGGAGCCGTACAACACTGAAGCTTTCTTT
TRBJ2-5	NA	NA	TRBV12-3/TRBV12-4	CASSFYETQYF	TGTGCCAGCAGTTTTTATGAGACCCAGTACTTC
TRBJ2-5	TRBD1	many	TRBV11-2	CASSLVQGGFQETQYF	TGTGCCAGCAGCTTAGTACAGGGGGGATTCCAAGAGACCCAGTACTTC
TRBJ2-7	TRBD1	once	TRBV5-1	CASSRQGQDFYEQYF	TGCGCCAGCAGCCGGCAGGGACAGGACTTTTACGAGCAGTACTTC
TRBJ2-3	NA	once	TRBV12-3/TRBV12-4	CASSLALQGTDTQYF	TGTGCCAGCAGTTTAGCCCTACAGGGCACAGATACGCAGTATTTT
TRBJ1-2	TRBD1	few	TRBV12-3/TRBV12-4	CASSTPGQGARGYTF	TGTGCCAGCAGTACCCCGGGACAGGGGGCAAGGGGCTACACCTTC
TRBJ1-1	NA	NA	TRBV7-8	CASSLEDRRMNTEAFF	TGTGCCAGCAGCCTCGAGGACAGACGTATGAACACTGAAGCTTTCTTT
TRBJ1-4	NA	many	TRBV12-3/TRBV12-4	CASSLARVDRLFF	TGTGCCAGCAGTTTAGCGCGGGTGGATAGACTGTTTTTT
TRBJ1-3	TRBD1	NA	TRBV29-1	CSASTGFVNTIYF	TGCAGCGCATCGACAGGGTTTGTAAACACCATATATTTT
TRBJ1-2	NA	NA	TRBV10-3	CAISGTGYGYTF	TGTGCCATCAGTGGAACAGGCTATGGCTACACCTTC
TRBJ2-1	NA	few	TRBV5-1	CASSFGQGNEQFF	TGCGCCAGCAGCTTTGGCCAGGGGAATGAGCAGTTCTTC
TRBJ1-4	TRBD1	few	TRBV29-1	CSGVRGTNEKLFF	TGCAGCGGGGTCAGGGGGACTAATGAAAAACTGTTTTTT
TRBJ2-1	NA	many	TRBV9	CASSVADGSSYNEQFF	TGTGCCAGCAGCGTAGCAGACGGGAGCTCCTACAATGAGCAGTTCTTC
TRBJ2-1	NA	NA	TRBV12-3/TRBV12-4	CASRVGHYNEQFF	TGTGCCAGCAGGGTTGGACATTACAATGAGCAGTTCTTC
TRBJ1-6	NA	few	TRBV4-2	CAIPPRDSRIQVDSPLHF	TGTGCCATCCCCCCCCGGGACTCCCGGATACAAGTGGATTCACCCCTCCACTTT
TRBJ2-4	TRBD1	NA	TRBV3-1	CASSQGDSDHIQYF	TGTGCCAGCAGCCAAGGGGACAGCGACCACATTCAGTACTTC